This entry is about one T cell receptor (beta chain). Its antigen is undetermined. The TCR beta cDNA came from 5'RACE template switching with UMIs. Using the 5' RACE reads, TCRdb records one entry per CDR3 protein without DNA. Its table lists 550,000 to 600,000 distinct CDR3 sequences. These data belong to a study of T cells expressing NK-cell markers. Study details: It was from sorted CD3+CD56+NKG2C+, CD3+CD56+NKG2C- and CD3+CD56-NKG2C+ T cells that TCR beta repertoires came. The authors sequenced eight donors, of whom seven were HCMV-seropositive and one was seronegative. Study-wide findings and caveats: Four of the donors also had these clonotypes leading their CD3+CD56-NKG2C+ fraction.

Looked up from germline, CDR1 is SEHNR and CDR2 is FQNEAQ (reference sequence). The CDR3 is 16 amino acids. The sequenced sample was blood T cells: a sorted CD56 or NKG2C T cell subset, CD4+ or CD8+ T cells, or bulk PBMC T cells (not recorded which). The V call is TRBV7-9, the J call TRBJ1-2; TCRdb gives TRBD1 as the D gene, but with no DNA this cannot be confirmed. The receptor comes from a man between 18 and 29 years old in good health. The CDR3 reads CASSSAAPGTSNGYTF.